Reported below is one T cell receptor beta chain. What it recognizes is unknown. Germline CDR1 SGHRS, CDR2 YFSETQ. The CDR3 runs to 13 residues. Germline trimming cut 4 bases from V and 2 bases from J; bases unmatched to any gene: 2. Primers for the PCR totalled 60 Vbeta and 13 Jbeta. Some clones are missing from TCRdb's copy, which holds only in-frame ones; the method was immunoSEQ multiplex PCR. The data hold some 96,000 clones, with roughly three quarters observed a single time. This entry belongs to a study of cytomegalovirus exposure and HLA in healthy donors. Study-level information: The Caucasian-associated ancestry cluster contained around four fifths of the approximately 410 genotyped donors.

General study points: Most likely, a cluster of highly shared sequence variants arose as a sequencing artifact. The CMV antigen specificity of a few CMV-associated chains was confirmed through in vitro analysis.

The TCR comes from a woman aged 60-70 years in good health and CMV-seronegative. The chain links TRBV5-1 to TRBJ1-2, with TRBD1 matching 7 bases. Source material: PBMCs. DNA for the CDR3: TGCGCCAGCAGCCGACAGGGAAACTATGGCTACACCTTC. Protein sequence: CASSRQGNYGYTF.